This TCR beta chain comes out of a study of memory CD4+ T cells and cytomegalovirus serostatus. The V gene lost 7 bases and the J gene lost 0 bases, with 15 bases spanning the gap. CDR3 length: 15 amino acids. Germline CDR1 is LNHDA and CDR2 is SQIVND (reference sequence). The sort gate was single viable CD3+CD4+CD8-CD45RO+ cells for memory CD4+ T cells. CMV serostatus came from serum IgG against pp150, pp28, p38, p52. Original processing methods: After removing out-of-frame reads, approximately 2 million distinct TCRbeta sequences remained. Assay: immunoSEQ multiplex PCR; the TCRdb copy retains only in-frame clones and omits some. Clonal size and the V and J genes are those of that table, whereas D and trimming came from the DNA. The data hold 85,000 to 100,000 clones, with roughly 80% observed a single time.

The receptor was derived from an adult in good health and CMV-seropositive. Sequences were obtained from memory CD4+ T cells from blood. The J gene is TRBJ1-1, the V gene TRBV19; no firm D call. The CDR3 reads CASTPTGGMNTEAFF. CDR3 nucleotides: TGTGCCAGTACCCCCACCGGAGGGATGAACACTGAAGCTTTCTTT.